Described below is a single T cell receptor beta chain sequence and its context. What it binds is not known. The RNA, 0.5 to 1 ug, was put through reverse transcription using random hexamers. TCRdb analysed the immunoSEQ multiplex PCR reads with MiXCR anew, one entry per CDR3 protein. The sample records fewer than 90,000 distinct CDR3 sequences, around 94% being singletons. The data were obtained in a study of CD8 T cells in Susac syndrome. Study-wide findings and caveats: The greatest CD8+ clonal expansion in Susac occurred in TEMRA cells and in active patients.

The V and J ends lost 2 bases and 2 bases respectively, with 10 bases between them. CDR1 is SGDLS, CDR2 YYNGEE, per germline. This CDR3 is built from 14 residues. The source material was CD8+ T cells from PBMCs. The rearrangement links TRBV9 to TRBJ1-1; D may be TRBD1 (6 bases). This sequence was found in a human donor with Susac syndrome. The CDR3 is CASSVSRGNTEAFF. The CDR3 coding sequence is TGTGCCAGCAGCGTCAGCAGGGGTAACACTGAAGCTTTCTTT.